One and the same sample provided the 6 T cell receptor beta chains below, sequenced in a study of identical twins. TCRdb itself ran the 5' RACE reads through MiXCR, one entry per CDR3 protein. The sample contains under 900,000 distinct CDR3 sequences, approximately 18% of which appear only once. These sequences were also reported in another study, on T cells expressing NK-cell markers.

Sequenced: PBMCs. These receptors were taken from a woman aged 18-29 years in good health.

This clonotype has more than one count but fewer than ten. The V gene is TRBV20-1, the J gene TRBJ1-5, with D uncertain. There are 14 residues in the CDR3. The V and J ends lost 1 base and 7 bases respectively, with 14 bases between them. The V gene's germline CDR1 is DFQATT and CDR2 SNEGSKA (reference sequence). The CDR3 DNA reads TGCAGTGCTAGAGTTCTCGACCCGGCACAGCCCCAGCATTTT. Translation: CSARVLDPAQPQHF.

CDR3 DNA sequence: TGTGCCAGCAGCCATCGTCTAGCGGGAGAGGGTACGCAGTATTTT. It encodes CASSHRLAGEGTQYF. The chain links TRBV5-6 to TRBJ2-3; 10 bases align to TRBD2. This CDR3 comprises 15 residues. CDR1 SGHDT and CDR2 YYEEEE come from the germline V gene. J gave up 8 bases and V 4 bases, and 10 bases lay outside the gene matches.

The chain joins TRBV12-3 or TRBV12-4 to TRBJ2-1; tentatively, D is TRBD1 (6 bases). The CDR3 has 15 residues. Between the trimmed V and J ends, which lost 6 bases and 6 bases, there was a span of 18 bases. The CDR3: CASRGRQGWSNEQFF. The DNA of the CDR3 is TGTGCCAGCAGGGGTCGGCAGGGGTGGTCCAATGAGCAGTTCTTC.

This clonotype was counted only a few times. The rearrangement joins TRBV6-5 to TRBJ2-3; 11 positions match TRBD2. Looked up from germline, CDR1 is MNHEY and CDR2 is SVGAGI. This CDR3 has 17 amino acids. Trimming at V came to 0 bases and at J to 3 bases, leaving 5 bases not matched to a gene. CDR3 region: CASSYSGTSGRTDTQYF. In DNA form, the CDR3 reads TGTGCCAGCAGTTACTCCGGGACTAGCGGCCGGACAGATACGCAGTATTTT.

V usage is TRBV18 and J usage is TRBJ2-1, with 8 bases lining up with TRBD1. Germline trimming cut 2 bases from V and 7 bases from J; bases unmatched to any gene: 10. There are 16 residues in the CDR3. Germline loops: CDR1 KGHSH, CDR2 LQKENI. The CDR3 reads CASSPIWAGGGNEQFF. In DNA form, the CDR3 reads TGTGCCAGCTCACCAATTTGGGCAGGGGGCGGAAATGAGCAGTTCTTC.

In its sample, this clonotype was seen a few times. The V and J genes are TRBV6-1 and TRBJ2-7; 8 positions agree with TRBD1. Looked up from germline, CDR1 is MNHNS and CDR2 is SASEGT. The J segment lost 2 bases and the V segment lost 7 bases, leaving 13 bases of the junction unmatched. This CDR3 comprises 16 residues. The CDR3 loop reads CASTPKRGRGPYEQYF. CDR3 bases: TGTGCCAGCACCCCAAAAAGGGGCAGGGGGCCCTACGAGCAGTACTTC.